This T cell receptor (beta chain) originates from a study of T-cell memory formation after mild COVID-19. Study-level information: There were largely donor-specific TCR clusters. General study points: Some responding clones appeared in pre-infection memory, suggesting cross-reactive memory joined. Contracting clones from day 15 to 85 showed balanced CD4/CD8; later expanders favored CD4+.

The germline V and J ends were trimmed by 1 base and 4 bases, with 10 bases remaining between them. Germline CDR1 and CDR2: SEHNR and FQNEAQ (reference sequence). This CDR3 has 15 residues. This clonotype turned up a few times. The antigen is not known. MiXCR, applied by TCRdb to the 5' RACE reads, yields one record per CDR3 protein. The repertoire holds tens of thousands of distinct CDR3 sequences, with roughly 25% as singletons. Sequencing input: PBMCs or a T cell subset sorted from them (not recorded which). The TCR originated in a young man who had mild COVID-19 (a few samples of this study predate the infection). Cell type and time point are not known. This chain links TRBV7-9 with TRBJ2-2; D possibly matches TRBD1 or TRBD2 (6 bases each). CDR3 sequence (DNA): TGTGCCAGCAGCTTAGTCGGGGGCAGCACCGGGGAGCTGTTTTTT. Translated, it gives CASSLVGGSTGELFF.